The present T cell receptor (beta chain) was sequenced within a study of CD8 T cells in cerebrospinal fluid in Alzheimer's disease. At the level of the study: Two single-cell methods, plate-based nested PCR and droplet-based sequencing, assessed CSF clonal expansion. Study conclusions and caveats: The largest CSF clone was proportionally bigger in mild cognitive impairment or Alzheimer's disease than controls.

No participant had an acute infectious disease, and all were physically fit. Droplet-based sequencing used CSF cells sorted as live with a live/dead marker. Remarks on this clonotype: No antigen is known for it.

TCRdb re-called the 10x single-cell sequencing reads and catalogs CDR3 proteins one per entry, DNA excluded. The listing records some 240 distinct CDR3 sequences. The CDR3 loop spans 16 amino acids. CDR1 MDHEN and CDR2 SYDVKM come from the germline V gene. The chain links TRBV28 to TRBJ1-6; TCRdb lists TRBD1, though no DNA is available to test this call. This receptor was obtained from a human donor in good health. Sequenced: cerebrospinal fluid. The CDR3 loop is CASSFLPGTYNSPLHF.